These T cell receptor beta chains were read from a single sample in a study of blood T cell repertoires in COVID-19. Profiled with immunoSEQ multiplex PCR; TCRdb holds only in-frame clones, not every one. This sample yields 190,000 or so clones, of which roughly 82% are seen a single time; around 11% belongs to the top ten. The sample was PBMCs or T cells enriched from blood (not recorded which). The receptors were sampled from a middle-aged man who had recovered from COVID-19. Each CDR3 is given with its conserved first and last residue. D genes are given only for firm matches. Clone size is given for some rows only: seen once, a few or many times, or a class if the clone is expanded.

v_gene: TRBV28; d_gene: NA; j_gene: TRBJ1-1; abundance: NA; CDR3aa: CASSSPWGGRDTEAFF; CDR3nt: TGTGCCAGCAGTTCCCCCTGGGGGGGCAGGGACACTGAAGCTTTCTTT
v_gene: TRBV2; d_gene: NA; j_gene: TRBJ1-5; abundance: NA; CDR3aa: CASSVDGGDQPQHF; CDR3nt: TGTGCCAGCAGTGTGGACGGGGGGGATCAGCCCCAGCATTTT
v_gene: TRBV4-2; d_gene: TRBD2; j_gene: TRBJ2-5; abundance: NA; CDR3aa: CASSTSGGSQETQYF; CDR3nt: TGTGCCAGCAGCACCTCGGGCGGGAGTCAAGAGACCCAGTACTTC
v_gene: TRBV7-8; d_gene: TRBD1; j_gene: TRBJ1-5; abundance: NA; CDR3aa: CASSKDRVAQSAQHF; CDR3nt: TGTGCCAGCAGCAAGGACAGGGTCGCTCAATCAGCCCAGCATTTT
v_gene: TRBV5-4; d_gene: TRBD1; j_gene: TRBJ1-2; abundance: NA; CDR3aa: CASSLVAGGAEGYTF; CDR3nt: TGTGCCAGCAGCTTGGTTGCAGGGGGCGCAGAGGGCTACACCTTC
v_gene: TRBV7-8; d_gene: NA; j_gene: TRBJ1-1; abundance: NA; CDR3aa: CASSLAGVMNTEAFF; CDR3nt: TGTGCCAGCAGCTTAGCGGGAGTTATGAACACTGAAGCTTTCTTT
v_gene: TRBV2; d_gene: TRBD1; j_gene: TRBJ1-2; abundance: NA; CDR3aa: CASSEAGNRGHGYTF; CDR3nt: TGTGCCAGCAGTGAAGCGGGGAACAGGGGGCATGGCTACACCTTC
v_gene: TRBV7-2; d_gene: TRBD1; j_gene: TRBJ2-7; abundance: NA; CDR3aa: CASSLGGTGANEQYF; CDR3nt: TGTGCCAGCAGCTTAGGTGGGACAGGAGCTAACGAGCAGTACTTC
v_gene: TRBV23-1; d_gene: TRBD1; j_gene: TRBJ1-5; abundance: once; CDR3aa: CASSRRGPGNQPQHF; CDR3nt: TGCGCCAGCAGTAGAAGGGGGCCGGGCAATCAGCCCCAGCATTTT
v_gene: TRBV30; d_gene: TRBD1; j_gene: TRBJ2-2; abundance: NA; CDR3aa: CAWSGQGWDTGELFF; CDR3nt: TGTGCCTGGAGTGGACAGGGGTGGGACACCGGGGAGCTGTTTTTT
v_gene: TRBV19; d_gene: TRBD1; j_gene: TRBJ2-2; abundance: few; CDR3aa: CASTLTGYTGELFF; CDR3nt: TGTGCCAGTACTTTGACAGGGTACACCGGGGAGCTGTTTTTT
v_gene: TRBV29-1; d_gene: NA; j_gene: TRBJ1-2; abundance: NA; CDR3aa: CSVRFNYGYTF; CDR3nt: TGCAGCGTCAGGTTTAACTATGGCTACACCTTC
v_gene: TRBV19; d_gene: NA; j_gene: TRBJ2-7; abundance: NA; CDR3aa: CASQPSPRVGEQYF; CDR3nt: TGTGCCAGCCAACCAAGCCCCAGGGTTGGAGAGCAGTACTTC
v_gene: TRBV7-8; d_gene: TRBD2; j_gene: TRBJ2-2; abundance: NA; CDR3aa: CASSRSGTSGIITGELFF; CDR3nt: TGTGCCAGCAGCCGATCCGGGACTAGCGGGATTATCACCGGGGAGCTGTTTTTT
v_gene: TRBV27; d_gene: TRBD2; j_gene: TRBJ2-3; abundance: NA; CDR3aa: CASSRLAVSTDTQYF; CDR3nt: TGTGCCAGCAGTCGGCTAGCGGTGAGCACAGATACGCAGTATTTT
v_gene: TRBV11-2; d_gene: NA; j_gene: TRBJ2-1; abundance: NA; CDR3aa: CATRVSTSYNEQFF; CDR3nt: TGTGCCACCCGGGTGTCTACCTCCTACAATGAGCAGTTCTTC
v_gene: TRBV9; d_gene: TRBD2; j_gene: TRBJ2-7; abundance: NA; CDR3aa: CASSPSGRESYEQYF; CDR3nt: TGTGCCAGCAGCCCAAGCGGGAGGGAATCCTACGAGCAGTACTTC
v_gene: TRBV6-5; d_gene: NA; j_gene: TRBJ1-3; abundance: few; CDR3aa: CASTGRLGNTIYF; CDR3nt: TGTGCCTCCACGGGGAGGTTGGGAAACACCATATATTTT
v_gene: TRBV3-1/TRBV3-2; d_gene: NA; j_gene: TRBJ2-5; abundance: once; CDR3aa: CASSQDRSASLAVNQETQYF; CDR3nt: TGTGCCAGCAGCCAAGATAGGTCCGCGTCATTAGCGGTAAATCAAGAGACCCAGTACTTC
v_gene: TRBV28; d_gene: NA; j_gene: TRBJ1-2; abundance: NA; CDR3aa: CASSRGGGRVYGYTF; CDR3nt: TGTGCCAGCAGCCGAGGGGGGGGCAGAGTGTATGGCTACACCTTC
v_gene: TRBV6-5; d_gene: TRBD2; j_gene: TRBJ2-3; abundance: once; CDR3aa: CASSYSGLAGDTQYF; CDR3nt: TGTGCCAGCAGTTATTCGGGACTAGCGGGAGATACGCAGTATTTT
v_gene: TRBV7-9; d_gene: TRBD1; j_gene: TRBJ1-2; abundance: NA; CDR3aa: CASSRDRVNYGYTF; CDR3nt: TGTGCCAGCAGCCGGGACAGAGTTAACTATGGCTACACCTTC
v_gene: TRBV7-2; d_gene: TRBD1; j_gene: TRBJ1-2; abundance: NA; CDR3aa: CASSFGTEGANYGYTF; CDR3nt: TGTGCCAGCAGCTTTGGGACAGAAGGAGCTAACTATGGCTACACCTTC
v_gene: TRBV7-8; d_gene: NA; j_gene: TRBJ1-2; abundance: once; CDR3aa: CASSLGRANYGYTF; CDR3nt: TGTGCCAGCAGCTTAGGAAGAGCTAACTATGGCTACACCTTC